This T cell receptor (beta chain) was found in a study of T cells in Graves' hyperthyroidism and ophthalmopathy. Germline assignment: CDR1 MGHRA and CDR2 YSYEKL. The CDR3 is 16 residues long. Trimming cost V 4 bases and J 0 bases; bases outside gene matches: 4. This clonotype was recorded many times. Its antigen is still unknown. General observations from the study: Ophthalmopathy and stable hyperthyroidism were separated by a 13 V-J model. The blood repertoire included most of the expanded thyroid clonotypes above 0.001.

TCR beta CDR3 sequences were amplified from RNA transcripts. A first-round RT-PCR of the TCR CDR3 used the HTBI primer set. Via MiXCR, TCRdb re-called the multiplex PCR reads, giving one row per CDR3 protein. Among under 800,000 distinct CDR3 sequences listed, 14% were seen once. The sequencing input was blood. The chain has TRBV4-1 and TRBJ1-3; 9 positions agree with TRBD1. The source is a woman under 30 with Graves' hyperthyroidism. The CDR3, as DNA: TGCGCCAGCAGCCGGACAGGGGCCGACTCTGGAAACACCATATATTTT. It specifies CASSRTGADSGNTIYF.